The clone carrying this TCR beta chain was found once. Its antigen remains unknown. Profiled with immunoSEQ multiplex PCR; TCRdb holds only in-frame clones, not every one. The table shows some 9,000 clones, with 85% to 90% occurring only once. The data derive from a study of T cells after posttransplantation cyclophosphamide. Study-wide points: After PTCy, TRB diversity resembled that of CNI/methotrexate controls.

A marrow graft followed busulfan-fludarabine conditioning, with cyclophosphamide on days +3 and +4. The CDR3 runs to 13 residues. Trimming took off 2 bases at V and 12 bases at J, with 15 bases between the two ends. Germline V gene sequence: CDR1 KGHSH, CDR2 LQKENI. The genes are TRBV18 and TRBJ2-3, with unresolved D. This clonotype originated in a female patient aged 40-49 years who received an allogeneic stem cell transplant from an unrelated donor, was CMV-positive, and had no GVHD. Some T cells may originate from the graft donor. The sequencing here drew on PBMCs, taken after allogeneic stem cell transplant with posttransplant cyclophosphamide. For the CDR3, the DNA is TGTGCCAGCTCACCAACCGGCACGTACAGCCAGTATTTT. Translating gives CASSPTGTYSQYF. The entire variable domain, with the rest obtained from reference TRBV18 and TRBJ2-3, is as follows: NAGVMQNPRHLVRRRGQEARLRCSPMKGHSHVYWYRQLPEEGLKFMVYLQKENIIDESGMPKERFSAEFPKEGPSILRIQQVVRGDSAAYFCASSPTGTYSQYFGPGTRLTVL.